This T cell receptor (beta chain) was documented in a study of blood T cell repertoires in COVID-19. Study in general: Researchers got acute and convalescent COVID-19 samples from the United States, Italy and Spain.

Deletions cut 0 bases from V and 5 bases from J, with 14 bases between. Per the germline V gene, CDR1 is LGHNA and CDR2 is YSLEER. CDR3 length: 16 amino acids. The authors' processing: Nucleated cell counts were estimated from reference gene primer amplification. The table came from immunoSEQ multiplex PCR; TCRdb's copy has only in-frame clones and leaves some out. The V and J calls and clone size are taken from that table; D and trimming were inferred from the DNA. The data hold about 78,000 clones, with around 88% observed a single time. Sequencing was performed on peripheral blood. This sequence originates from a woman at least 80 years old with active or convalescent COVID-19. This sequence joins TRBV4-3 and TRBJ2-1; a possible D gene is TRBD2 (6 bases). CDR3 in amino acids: CASSQDSWRGNNEQFF. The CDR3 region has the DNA TGCGCCAGCAGCCAAGATTCGTGGCGGGGTAACAATGAGCAGTTCTTC.